The next 23 T cell receptor beta chains were all read from a single sample in a study of PD-L1 blockade in urothelial cancer. Repertoires were generated with immunoSEQ multiplex PCR, while TCRdb's copy carries only in-frame clones and drops some. The sample records more than 60,000 clones, more than 70% being singletons. Time point indicated: peripheral blood 6 weeks after treatment start. The sequencing used PBMCs, collected around atezolizumab (anti-PD-L1) treatment. The receptor source for this set is a man aged 60 to 69 with urothelial cancer.

V gene TRBV27 combines with J gene TRBJ1-6; TRBD1 aligns across 7 bases. CDR3 length: 18 residues. Germline V lookup: CDR1 MNHEY, CDR2 SMNVEV (reference sequence). Trimming removed 5 bases from V and 6 bases from J; junction bases left unmatched: 16. Here the CDR3 DNA reads TGTGCCAGCAGTCTCAGACCACTCGACAGGGTACTTAATTCACCCCTCCACTTT. This codes for CASSLRPLDRVLNSPLHF.

The rearrangement joins TRBV15 to TRBJ1-5; weak D call: TRBD1 (6 bases). The CDR3 has 18 residues. The V and J ends lost 0 bases and 11 bases respectively, with 26 bases between them. Germline assignment: CDR1 LNHNV and CDR2 YYDKDF (reference sequence). CDR3 coding DNA: TGTGCCACCAGCAGAGAGGTAGGGATGGGGGCTAGAGTGTCAGCCCAGCATTTT. Translated, it gives CATSREVGMGARVSAQHF.

The rearrangement uses TRBV9 and TRBJ2-2; tentative D call: TRBD1 (5 bases). From germline, CDR1 is SGDLS and CDR2 YYNGEE. V lost 3 bases to trimming and J lost 6 bases, with 12 bases between them. CDR3 size: 14 residues. CDR3 region: CASSGQGTAGELFF. CDR3 coding DNA: TGTGCCAGCAGCGGTCAGGGTACCGCCGGGGAGCTGTTTTTT.

V and J are TRBV5-1 and TRBJ2-2, with a weak D call TRBD1 (6 bases). From germline, CDR1 is SGHRS and CDR2 YFSETQ. Trimming pared 1 base from V and 6 bases from J, leaving 10 bases between. CDR3 size: 14 residues. CDR3 coding DNA: TGCGCCAGCAGCTTGAGCAGGGGCTCCGGGGAGCTGTTTTTT. Protein sequence: CASSLSRGSGELFF.

The chain has TRBV5-1 and TRBJ2-3, with 15 bases matching TRBD2. Germline V gene lookup returns CDR1 SGHRS and CDR2 YFSETQ. Trimming cost V 0 bases and J 4 bases; bases outside gene matches: 12. The CDR3 runs to 20 residues. This CDR3 is CASSLARGLAGGGAPDTQYF. CDR3 nucleotides: TGCGCCAGCAGCTTGGCCCGGGGACTAGCGGGGGGCGGAGCCCCAGATACGCAGTATTTT.

The count of this clone is one. The genes are TRBV5-4 and TRBJ2-1; 7 nucleotides agree with TRBD2. The junction had 3 bases not matched to a gene; V was cut back by 1 base and J by 5 bases. Germline CDR1 and CDR2: SGHNT and YYREEE (reference sequence). The CDR3 sequence is 14 residues long. The CDR3, as DNA: TGTGCCAGCAGCTTGTTTCTAGCGGACAATGAGCAGTTCTTC. As protein: CASSLFLADNEQFF.

The genes are TRBV30 and TRBJ2-7; no firm D call. The CDR3 runs 13 residues. The ends were cut back, 3 bases at V and 7 bases at J, with 16 bases in the middle. Per the germline V gene, CDR1 is GTSNPN and CDR2 is SVGIG (reference sequence). The DNA of the CDR3 is TGTGCCTGGAGCCCGAGGTTCCGTGGAGAGCAGTACTTC. It translates to CAWSPRFRGEQYF.

The chain links TRBV6-5 to TRBJ2-7; D may be TRBD2 (5 bases). The germline V and J ends were trimmed by 2 bases and 2 bases, with 13 bases remaining between them. From germline, CDR1 is MNHEY and CDR2 SVGAGI. The CDR3 covers 15 residues. The CDR3 bases are TGTGCCAGCAGTTACGGACCGGGATCCACCTACGAGCAGTACTTC. It is translated as CASSYGPGSTYEQYF.

The rearrangement joins TRBV6-6 to TRBJ2-3; 8 bases are shared with TRBD2. Germline V gene data show CDR1 as MNHNY and CDR2 as SVGAGI (reference sequence). This CDR3 is 13 amino acids long. The ends lost 0 bases at V and 9 bases at J; junction bases unmatched: 2. CDR3 region: CASSYSIAGTQYF. In DNA, the CDR3 is TGTGCCAGCAGTTACTCGATAGCGGGGACGCAGTATTTT.

The V call is TRBV9, the J call TRBJ2-7; 8 nucleotides agree with TRBD2. This CDR3 has 14 residues. Germline values: CDR1 SGDLS, CDR2 YYNGEE. The V gene end was trimmed by 2 bases and the J gene end by 3 bases; junction bases not matched to a gene: 4. CDR3 residues: CASSVTSENYEQYF. CDR3 nucleotide sequence: TGTGCCAGCAGCGTGACTAGCGAAAACTACGAGCAGTACTTC.

The chain links TRBV28 to TRBJ1-1; 7 nucleotides align to TRBD1. With 3 bases clipped from V and 6 bases from J, the junction kept 16 bases outside the gene matches. The CDR3 runs 17 residues. The germline gives CDR1 MDHEN, CDR2 SYDVKM. The CDR3 DNA is TGTGCCAGCAGTTTTTCGCCACGACCGAGGGGGCAGGCTGAAGCTTTCTTT. Translation: CASSFSPRPRGQAEAFF.

The V and J genes are TRBV18 and TRBJ2-5; 7 positions match TRBD2. The CDR3 sequence is 14 residues long. Germline V lookup: CDR1 KGHSH, CDR2 LQKENI. V dropped 3 bases and J dropped 4; count of bases not matched to a gene: 5. CDR3: CASSPPGGRETQYF. The CDR3, as DNA: TGTGCCAGCTCACCGCCCGGGGGGAGAGAGACCCAGTACTTC.

The rearrangement links TRBV18 to TRBJ2-4; D possibly corresponds to TRBD1 (5 bases). The CDR3 extends over 16 amino acids. V was clipped by 3 bases and J by 0 bases, with 12 bases between them. Germline values: CDR1 KGHSH, CDR2 LQKENI. This CDR3 is CASSPTVLIAKNIQYF. The CDR3 nucleotides read TGTGCCAGCTCACCGACAGTGCTGATAGCCAAAAACATTCAGTACTTC. Full variable domain (remainder filled in from reference TRBV18 and TRBJ2-4): NAGVMQNPRHLVRRRGQEARLRCSPMKGHSHVYWYRQLPEEGLKFMVYLQKENIIDESGMPKERFSAEFPKEGPSILRIQQVVRGDSAAYFCASSPTVLIAKNIQYFGAGTRLSVL.

The rearrangement uses TRBV11-3 and TRBJ1-1; D is unresolved. The CDR3 is made up of 17 amino acids. The V end was cut by 5 bases, the J end by 3 bases, with 22 bases between. Germline V gives CDR1 SGHNT, CDR2 YENEEA. The CDR3 is CASSLRTLPEEDTEAFF. CDR3 in DNA: TGTGCCAGCAGCCTGAGAACCCTTCCAGAGGAGGACACTGAAGCTTTCTTT.

Only one count was recorded for this clone. This chain connects TRBV6-6 to TRBJ1-1, with D uncertain. The V end lost 10 bases, the J end lost 0 bases, and 12 bases lay between the germline ends. The length of the CDR3 is 13 residues. From germline, CDR1 is MNHNY and CDR2 SVGAGI (reference sequence). The CDR3 DNA reads as TGTGCCACCCAAAGTAACTTGAACACTGAAGCTTTCTTT. Its translation: CATQSNLNTEAFF.

CDR3 coding DNA: TGTGCCATCAGAGGAAGGACAGGGGAAATCTCTGGAAACACCATATATTTT. It codes for CAIRGRTGEISGNTIYF. The chain joins TRBV10-3 to TRBJ1-3, with 9 bases that match TRBD1. This CDR3 contains 17 residues. The junction had 9 bases not matched to a gene; V was cut back by 6 bases and J by 0 bases. Looked up from germline, CDR1 is ENHRY and CDR2 is SYGVKD.

V and J are TRBV5-1 and TRBJ2-5; 8 bases map to TRBD1. CDR1 and CDR2 (germline): SGHRS, YFSETQ. CDR3 size: 17 residues. Trimming at V came to 4 bases and at J to 4 bases, leaving 15 bases not matched to a gene. CDR3 sequence (DNA): TGCGCCAGCAGCATCCTCAACTACCGGGACAGGAGAGAGACCCAGTACTTC. Its translation is CASSILNYRDRRETQYF. The variable domain in full, with the rest retrieved from reference TRBV5-1 and TRBJ2-5, is KAGVTQTPRYLIKTRGQQVTLSCSPISGHRSVSWYQQTPGQGLQFLFEYFSETQRNKGNFPGRFSGRQFSNSRSEMNVSTLELGDSALYLCASSILNYRDRRETQYFGPGTRLLVL.

The chain has TRBV6-5 and TRBJ2-7; D unclear. Between the trimmed V and J ends, which lost 6 bases and 0 bases, there was a span of 9 bases. CDR1 and CDR2 (germline): MNHEY, SVGAGI. The CDR3 contains 13 residues. The CDR3 sequence is CASRRISSYEQYF. The CDR3 coding sequence is TGTGCCAGCAGAAGAATTAGCTCCTACGAGCAGTACTTC.

The genes are TRBV19 and TRBJ1-2, with TRBD1 matching 8 bases. The CDR3 spans 14 residues. Unmatched junction bases numbered 5, after V lost 4 bases and J lost 4 bases. Germline V CDR1 and CDR2: LNHDA, SQIVND (reference sequence). CDR3 sequence: CASSTGGAGYGYTF. The CDR3, as DNA: TGTGCCAGTAGTACAGGGGGCGCGGGCTATGGCTACACCTTC.

This chain joins TRBV6-1 and TRBJ1-4, with D possibly matching TRBD1 (6 bases). V was clipped by 6 bases and J by 5 bases, with 10 bases between them. The CDR3 extends over 13 amino acids. Germline CDR1 MNHNS, CDR2 SASEGT. The CDR3 here is CASSGQQNEKLFF. CDR3 DNA sequence: TGTGCCAGCAGCGGACAGCAAAATGAAAAACTGTTTTTT.

The chain couples TRBV6-5 to TRBJ1-4, with D tentatively TRBD1 (5 bases). Trimming removed 0 bases at V and 11 bases at J, with 10 bases between. This CDR3 has 13 residues. Per germline, CDR1 MNHEY and CDR2 SVGAGI. This chain's CDR3 is CASSYSTGGKLFF. Here the CDR3 DNA reads TGTGCCAGCAGTTACTCGACGGGGGGGAAACTGTTTTTT.

This sequence joins TRBV28 and TRBJ2-1, with 10 bases lining up with TRBD2. This CDR3 is 15 amino acids long. The J segment lost 4 bases and the V segment lost 2 bases, leaving 2 bases of the junction unmatched. Germline CDR1 reads MDHEN; CDR2 reads SYDVKM. CDR3 sequence: CASSLVLAGYNEQFF. CDR3 bases: TGTGCCAGCAGTTTAGTACTAGCGGGGTACAATGAGCAGTTCTTC.

The chain recombines TRBV7-2 with TRBJ2-7; 12 bases are a match to TRBD2. The CDR3 has 16 amino acids. J lost 6 bases, V lost 5 bases, and 11 bases had no gene match. Germline CDR1 SGHTA, CDR2 FQGNSA. The CDR3 sequence: CASSNRLAGVGSEQYF. CDR3 bases: TGTGCCAGCAGCAATCGACTAGCGGGAGTCGGTTCCGAGCAGTACTTC.